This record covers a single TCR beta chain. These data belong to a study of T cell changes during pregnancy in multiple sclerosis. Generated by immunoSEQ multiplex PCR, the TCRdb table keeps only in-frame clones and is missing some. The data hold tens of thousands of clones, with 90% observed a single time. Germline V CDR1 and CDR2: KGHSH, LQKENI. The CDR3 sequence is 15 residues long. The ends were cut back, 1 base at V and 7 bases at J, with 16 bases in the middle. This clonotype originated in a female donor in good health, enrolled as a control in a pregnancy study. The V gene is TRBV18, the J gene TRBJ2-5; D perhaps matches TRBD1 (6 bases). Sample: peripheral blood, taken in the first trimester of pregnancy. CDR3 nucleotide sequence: TGTGCCAGCTCACCACGGGACACCGCTCCGATGACCCAGTACTTC. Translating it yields CASSPRDTAPMTQYF.